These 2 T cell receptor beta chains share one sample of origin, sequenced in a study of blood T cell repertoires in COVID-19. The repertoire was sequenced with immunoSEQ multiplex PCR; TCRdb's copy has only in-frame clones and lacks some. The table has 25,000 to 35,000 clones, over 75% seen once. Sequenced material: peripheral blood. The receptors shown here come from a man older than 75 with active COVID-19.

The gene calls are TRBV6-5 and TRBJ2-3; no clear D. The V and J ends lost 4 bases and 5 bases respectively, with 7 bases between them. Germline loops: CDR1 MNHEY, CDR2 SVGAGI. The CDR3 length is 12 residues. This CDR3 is CASSSSGDTQYF. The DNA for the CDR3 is TGTGCCAGCAGTTCGTCAGGAGATACGCAGTATTTT.

DNA for the CDR3: TGCGCCAGCAGCCCGGGACAGGTCACTGAAGCTTTCTTT. Its protein is CASSPGQVTEAFF. The genes are TRBV5-1 and TRBJ1-1, with TRBD1 matching over 8 bases. Germline CDR1 and CDR2: SGHRS and YFSETQ. This CDR3 contains 13 residues. V lost 4 bases, J lost 4 bases, and 3 bases stayed unmatched.